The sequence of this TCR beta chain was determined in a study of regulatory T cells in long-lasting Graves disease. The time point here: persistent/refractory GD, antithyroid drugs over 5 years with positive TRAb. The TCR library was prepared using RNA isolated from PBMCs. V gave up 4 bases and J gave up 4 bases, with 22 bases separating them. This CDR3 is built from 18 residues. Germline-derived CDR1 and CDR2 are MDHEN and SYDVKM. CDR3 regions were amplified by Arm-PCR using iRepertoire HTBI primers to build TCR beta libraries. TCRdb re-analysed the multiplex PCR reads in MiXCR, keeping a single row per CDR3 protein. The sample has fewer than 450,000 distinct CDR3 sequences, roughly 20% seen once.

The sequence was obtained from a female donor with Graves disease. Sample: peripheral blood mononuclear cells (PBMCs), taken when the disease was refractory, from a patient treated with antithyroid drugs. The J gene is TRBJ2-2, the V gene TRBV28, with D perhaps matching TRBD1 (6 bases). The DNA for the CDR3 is TGTGCCAGCAGTTACCCCGCGGACAGACAGAAAGTCACCGGGGAGCTGTTTTTT. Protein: CASSYPADRQKVTGELFF.